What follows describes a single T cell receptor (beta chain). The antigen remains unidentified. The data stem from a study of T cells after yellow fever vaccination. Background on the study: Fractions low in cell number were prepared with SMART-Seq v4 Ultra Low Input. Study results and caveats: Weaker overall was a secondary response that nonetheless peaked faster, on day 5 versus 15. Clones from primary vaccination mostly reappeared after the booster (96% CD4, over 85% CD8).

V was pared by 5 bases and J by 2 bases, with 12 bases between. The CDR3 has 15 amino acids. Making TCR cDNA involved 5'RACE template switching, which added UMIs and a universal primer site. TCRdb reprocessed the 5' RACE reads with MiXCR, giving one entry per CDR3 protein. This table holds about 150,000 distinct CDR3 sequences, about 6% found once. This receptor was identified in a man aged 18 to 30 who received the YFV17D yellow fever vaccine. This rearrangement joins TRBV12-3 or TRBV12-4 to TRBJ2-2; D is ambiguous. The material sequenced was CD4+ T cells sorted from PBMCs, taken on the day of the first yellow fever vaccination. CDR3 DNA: TGTGCCAGCAGTCCCAGGCAGGCAAACACCGGGGAGCTGTTTTTT. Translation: CASSPRQANTGELFF.